Sequencing of this T cell receptor (beta chain) was carried out in a study of T cell repertoires in cytomegalovirus infection. As for the study in general: Through public TCR beta signatures, both CMV infection and matching HLA type were indicated.

Broader study findings: The ex vivo response was dominated by HLA-C-restricted CMV-specific TCR beta clonotypes. Cumulated frequencies of public TCR beta families served to identify carriers of CMV plus the relevant HLA.

About this clonotype itself: Its matching antigen is unknown.

TCRdb independently ran MiXCR on the reads; one entry per CDR3 protein. The sample carries 250,000 to 300,000 distinct CDR3 sequences, about a quarter recorded once. V dropped 3 bases and J dropped 6 bases, with 9 bases sitting between them. The length of the CDR3 is 13 residues. CDR1 SGHTA and CDR2 FQGNSA come from the germline V gene. This TCR came from a human donor in good health (CMV status not recorded). Some clones in this sample may be carry-over from other donors' samples. Sequencing used PBMCs. The chain couples TRBV7-2 to TRBJ2-1; D gene ambiguous. The CDR3 region has the DNA TGTGCCAGCAGCTTTAGGAGTTCCAATGAGCAGTTCTTC. Protein sequence: CASSFRSSNEQFF.